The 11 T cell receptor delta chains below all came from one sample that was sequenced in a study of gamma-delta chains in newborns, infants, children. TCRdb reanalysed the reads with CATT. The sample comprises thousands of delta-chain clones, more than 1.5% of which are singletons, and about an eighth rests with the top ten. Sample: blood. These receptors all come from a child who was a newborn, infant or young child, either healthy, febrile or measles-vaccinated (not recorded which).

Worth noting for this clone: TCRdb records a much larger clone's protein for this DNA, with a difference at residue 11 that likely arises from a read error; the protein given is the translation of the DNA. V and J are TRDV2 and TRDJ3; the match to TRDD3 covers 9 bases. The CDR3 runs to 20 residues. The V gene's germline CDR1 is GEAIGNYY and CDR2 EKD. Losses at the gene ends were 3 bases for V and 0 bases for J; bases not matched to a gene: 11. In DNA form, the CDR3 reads TGTGCCTGTGACTCCGTCCGGGGATACGGGAACTCCTGGGACACCCGACAGATGTTTTTC. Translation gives CACDSVRGYGNSWDTRQMFF.

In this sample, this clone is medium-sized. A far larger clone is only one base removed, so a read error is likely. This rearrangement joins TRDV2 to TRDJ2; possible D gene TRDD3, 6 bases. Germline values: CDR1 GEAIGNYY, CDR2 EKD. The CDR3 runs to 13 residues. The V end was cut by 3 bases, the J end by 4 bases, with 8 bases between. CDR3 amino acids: CACDAWGTAQLFF. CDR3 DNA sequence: TGTGCCTGTGACGCCTGGGGGACAGCACAACTCTTCTTT.

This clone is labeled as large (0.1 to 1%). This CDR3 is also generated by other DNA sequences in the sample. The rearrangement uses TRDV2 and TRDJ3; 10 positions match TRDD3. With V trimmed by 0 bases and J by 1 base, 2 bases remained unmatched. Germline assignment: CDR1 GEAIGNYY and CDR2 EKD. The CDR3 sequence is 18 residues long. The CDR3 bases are TGTGCCTGTGACACCGGGGGATACGCGTCCTGGGACACCCGACAGATGTTTTTC. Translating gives CACDTGGYASWDTRQMFF.

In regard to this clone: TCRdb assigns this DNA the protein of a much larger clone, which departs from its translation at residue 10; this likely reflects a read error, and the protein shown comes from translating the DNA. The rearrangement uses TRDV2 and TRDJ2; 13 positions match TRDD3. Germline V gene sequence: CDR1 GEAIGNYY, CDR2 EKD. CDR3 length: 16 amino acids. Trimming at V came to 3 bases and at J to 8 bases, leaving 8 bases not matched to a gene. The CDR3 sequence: CACDLLGDTGNAQLFF. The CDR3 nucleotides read TGTGCCTGTGACCTACTGGGGGATACGGGAAATGCACAACTCTTCTTT.

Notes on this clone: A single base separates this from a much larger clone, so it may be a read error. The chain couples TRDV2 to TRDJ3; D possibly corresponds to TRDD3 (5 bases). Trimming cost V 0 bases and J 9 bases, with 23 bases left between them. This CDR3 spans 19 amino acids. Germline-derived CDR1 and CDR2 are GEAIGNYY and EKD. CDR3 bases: TGTGCCTGTGACACCGTTGCGGCAACTGTGGGATTCGGCACCCGACAGATGTTTTTC. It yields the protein CACDTVAATVGFGTRQMFF.

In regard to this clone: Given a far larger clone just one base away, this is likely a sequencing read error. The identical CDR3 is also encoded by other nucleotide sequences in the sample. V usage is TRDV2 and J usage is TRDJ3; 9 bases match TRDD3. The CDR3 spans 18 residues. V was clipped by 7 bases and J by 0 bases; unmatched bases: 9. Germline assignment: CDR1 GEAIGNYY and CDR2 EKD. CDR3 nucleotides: TGTGCCTGCGACGTACTGGGGGAGAGCTCCTGGGACACCCGACAGATGTTTTTC. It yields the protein CACDVLGESSWDTRQMFF.

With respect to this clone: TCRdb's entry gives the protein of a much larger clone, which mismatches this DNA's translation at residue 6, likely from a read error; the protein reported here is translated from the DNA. CDR3 sequence: CACDIMGDTDTRQMFF. The DNA for the CDR3 is TGTGCCTGTGACATAATGGGGGATACGGACACCCGACAGATGTTTTTC. J is TRDJ3 and V is TRDV2; 10 positions match TRDD3. Germline CDR1 GEAIGNYY, CDR2 EKD. V was clipped by 2 bases and J by 6 bases; unmatched bases: 3. The length of the CDR3 is 16 residues.

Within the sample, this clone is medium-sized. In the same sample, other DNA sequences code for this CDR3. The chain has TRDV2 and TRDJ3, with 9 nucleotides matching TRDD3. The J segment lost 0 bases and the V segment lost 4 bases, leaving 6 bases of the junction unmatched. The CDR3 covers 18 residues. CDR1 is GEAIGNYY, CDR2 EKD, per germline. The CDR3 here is CACDTVLGDSWDTRQMFF. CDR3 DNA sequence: TGTGCCTGTGATACCGTACTGGGGGACTCCTGGGACACCCGACAGATGTTTTTC.

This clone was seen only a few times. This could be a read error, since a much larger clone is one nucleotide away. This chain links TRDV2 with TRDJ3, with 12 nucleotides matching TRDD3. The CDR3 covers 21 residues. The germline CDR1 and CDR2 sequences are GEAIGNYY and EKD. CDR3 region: CARDTAPTGGYTTWDTRQMFF. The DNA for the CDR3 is TGTGCCCGTGACACGGCGCCTACTGGGGGATACACCACCTGGGACACCCGACAGATGTTTTTC.

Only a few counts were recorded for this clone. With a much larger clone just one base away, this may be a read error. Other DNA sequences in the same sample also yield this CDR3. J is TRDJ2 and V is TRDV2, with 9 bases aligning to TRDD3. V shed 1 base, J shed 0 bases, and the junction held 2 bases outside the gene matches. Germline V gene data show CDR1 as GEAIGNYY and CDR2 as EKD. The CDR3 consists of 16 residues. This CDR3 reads CACDTLGDALTAQLFF. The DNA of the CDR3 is TGTGCCTGTGACACGCTGGGGGATGCTTTGACAGCACAACTCTTCTTT.

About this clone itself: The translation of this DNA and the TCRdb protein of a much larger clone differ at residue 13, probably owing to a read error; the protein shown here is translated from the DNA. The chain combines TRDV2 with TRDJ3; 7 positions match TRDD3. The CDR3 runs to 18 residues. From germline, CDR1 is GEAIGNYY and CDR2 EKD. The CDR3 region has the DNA TGTGCCTGTGATCTCCTGGGGGTTAGCTCCTGGGACATCCGACAGATGTTTTTC. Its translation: CACDLLGVSSWDIRQMFF.